These T cell receptor beta chains were read from a single sample in a study of T-cell memory formation after mild COVID-19. TCRdb redid the calling of the 5' RACE reads with MiXCR, one entry per CDR3 protein. The table has around 500,000 distinct CDR3 sequences, 18% seen once. The source material was PBMCs or a T cell subset sorted from them (not recorded which). These receptor sequences come from an adult woman who had mild COVID-19 (a few samples of this study predate the infection). Cell type and time point are not known. CDR3s include the opening cysteine and the closing phenylalanine or tryptophan. The D gene is left open where the match is weak. Rows give clone size only sometimes, using once, few, many, or a class for an expanded clone.

size: few; V: TRBV7-2; J: TRBJ2-4; D: TRBD1; CDR3: CASSPDRGGYNIQYF; DNA: TGTGCCAGCAGCCCCGACAGGGGCGGGTATAACATTCAGTACTTC
size: few; V: TRBV20-1; J: TRBJ2-5; D: NA; CDR3: CSALKGKETQYF; DNA: TGCAGTGCCCTAAAGGGGAAGGAGACCCAGTACTTC
size: NA; V: TRBV10-3; J: TRBJ2-3; D: NA; CDR3: CAGADRSGTDTQYF; DNA: TGTGCCGGCGCTGACAGGTCGGGCACAGATACGCAGTATTTT
size: NA; V: TRBV11-2; J: TRBJ2-7; D: TRBD2; CDR3: CASSLVRASGGSYEQYF; DNA: TGTGCCAGCAGCTTAGTCCGGGCTAGCGGGGGGTCCTACGAGCAGTACTTC
size: few; V: TRBV7-2; J: TRBJ2-7; D: NA; CDR3: CASSLIHYEQYF; DNA: TGTGCCAGCAGCTTGATCCACTACGAGCAGTACTTC
size: NA; V: TRBV11-2; J: TRBJ2-3; D: NA; CDR3: CASSLEDVSTQYF; DNA: TGTGCCAGCAGCTTAGAAGACGTTAGTACGCAGTATTTT
size: NA; V: TRBV5-1; J: TRBJ2-1; D: TRBD1; CDR3: CASSWTGGADNEQFF; DNA: TGCGCCAGCAGCTGGACAGGGGGGGCGGACAATGAGCAGTTCTTC
size: many; V: TRBV7-7; J: TRBJ2-2; D: NA; CDR3: CASSLTGSNTGELFF; DNA: TGTGCCAGCAGCTTAACAGGGTCGAACACCGGGGAGCTGTTTTTT
size: many; V: TRBV29-1; J: TRBJ2-3; D: NA; CDR3: CSVGQGRSTDTQYF; DNA: TGCAGCGTCGGACAAGGAAGAAGCACAGATACGCAGTATTTT
size: NA; V: TRBV6-1; J: TRBJ2-7; D: NA; CDR3: CASSGLGQGYEQYF; DNA: TGTGCCAGCAGTGGCCTGGGGCAGGGTTACGAGCAGTACTTC
size: NA; V: TRBV10-3; J: TRBJ2-5; D: TRBD2; CDR3: CAISVAGEETQYF; DNA: TGTGCCATCAGTGTGGCGGGAGAGGAGACCCAGTACTTC
size: few; V: TRBV3-1; J: TRBJ2-7; D: TRBD2; CDR3: CASSQGEAGGPGPYEQYF; DNA: TGTGCCAGCAGCCAAGGAGAAGCGGGAGGGCCGGGTCCCTACGAGCAGTACTTC
size: NA; V: TRBV20-1; J: TRBJ1-2; D: NA; CDR3: CSARQGGYGYTF; DNA: TGCAGTGCTAGACAGGGAGGATATGGCTACACCTTC
size: few; V: TRBV3-1; J: TRBJ2-7; D: NA; CDR3: CASSHRQGAGEQYF; DNA: TGTGCCAGCAGCCACAGACAGGGAGCGGGCGAGCAGTACTTC
size: many; V: TRBV5-1; J: TRBJ2-7; D: NA; CDR3: CASSQQTPPGGYEQYF; DNA: TGCGCCAGCAGCCAGCAGACACCTCCAGGCGGCTACGAGCAGTACTTC
size: NA; V: TRBV7-2; J: TRBJ1-1; D: NA; CDR3: CASSLWVPNTEAFF; DNA: TGTGCCAGCAGCTTATGGGTTCCGAACACTGAAGCTTTCTTT
size: few; V: TRBV30; J: TRBJ1-1; D: NA; CDR3: CAWGGQTDTEAFF; DNA: TGTGCCTGGGGTGGGCAGACGGACACTGAAGCTTTCTTT
size: NA; V: TRBV20-1; J: TRBJ2-7; D: NA; CDR3: CSALRSLGLSGTYEQYF; DNA: TGCAGTGCCCTCAGATCACTAGGGCTAAGTGGAACCTACGAGCAGTACTTC
size: few; V: TRBV12-3/TRBV12-4; J: TRBJ1-1; D: NA; CDR3: CASSLRGLMNTEAFF; DNA: TGTGCCAGCAGTTTGCGTGGCTTAATGAACACTGAAGCTTTCTTT
size: NA; V: TRBV3-1; J: TRBJ2-5; D: NA; CDR3: CASSQRGAEIETQYF; DNA: TGTGCCAGCAGCCAACGGGGGGCAGAGATAGAGACCCAGTACTTC
size: few; V: TRBV6-5; J: TRBJ2-5; D: NA; CDR3: CASSYARRETQYF; DNA: TGTGCCAGCAGTTACGCCCGGAGGGAGACCCAGTACTTC
size: NA; V: TRBV29-1; J: TRBJ1-1; D: NA; CDR3: CSGRRANTEAFF; DNA: TGCAGCGGAAGGCGGGCGAACACTGAAGCTTTCTTT
size: NA; V: TRBV6-5; J: TRBJ1-1; D: TRBD1; CDR3: CASSYGGWGRGGTQAFF; DNA: TGTGCCAGCAGTTACGGGGGATGGGGCAGGGGGGGAACTCAAGCTTTCTTT
size: few; V: TRBV2; J: TRBJ1-2; D: NA; CDR3: CASSAGGVYGYTF; DNA: TGTGCCAGCAGTGCGGGCGGAGTCTATGGCTACACCTTC
size: NA; V: TRBV7-2; J: TRBJ2-1; D: TRBD2; CDR3: CATHPGGSGRYNEQFF; DNA: TGTGCCACCCACCCGGGGGGTAGCGGGCGTTACAATGAGCAGTTCTTC